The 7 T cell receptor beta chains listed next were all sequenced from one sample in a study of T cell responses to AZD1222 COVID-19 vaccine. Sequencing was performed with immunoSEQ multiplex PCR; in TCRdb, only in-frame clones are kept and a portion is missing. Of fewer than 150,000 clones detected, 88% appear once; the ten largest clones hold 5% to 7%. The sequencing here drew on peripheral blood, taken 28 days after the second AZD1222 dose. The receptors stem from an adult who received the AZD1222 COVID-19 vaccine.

The CDR3: CSASTGGGLYTEAFF. The CDR3 DNA follows: TGCAGTGCTAGTACCGGGGGAGGATTATATACTGAAGCTTTCTTT. The V gene is TRBV20-1, the J gene TRBJ1-1, with a possible D match to TRBD1 (5 bases). The CDR3 consists of 15 residues. The germline CDR1 and CDR2 sequences are DFQATT and SNEGSKA (reference sequence). Trimming cost V 3 bases and J 5 bases, with 19 bases left between them.

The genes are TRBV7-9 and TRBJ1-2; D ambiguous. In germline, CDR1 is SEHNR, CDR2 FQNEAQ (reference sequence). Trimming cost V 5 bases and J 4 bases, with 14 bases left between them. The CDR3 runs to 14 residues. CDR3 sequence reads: CASSHPRQAYGYTF. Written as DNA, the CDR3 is TGTGCCAGCAGCCACCCCCGGCAGGCCTATGGCTACACCTTC.

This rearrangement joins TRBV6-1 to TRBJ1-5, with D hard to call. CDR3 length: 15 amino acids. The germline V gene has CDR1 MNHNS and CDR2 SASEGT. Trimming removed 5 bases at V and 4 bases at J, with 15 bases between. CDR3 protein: CASSSSGFLNQPQHF. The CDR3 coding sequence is TGTGCCAGCAGTTCGTCCGGGTTTCTGAATCAGCCCCAGCATTTT.

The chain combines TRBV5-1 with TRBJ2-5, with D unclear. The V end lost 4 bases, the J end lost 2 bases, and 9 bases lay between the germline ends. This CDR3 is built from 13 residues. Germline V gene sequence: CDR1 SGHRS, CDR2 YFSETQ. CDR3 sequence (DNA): TGCGCCAGCAGCGCCGGTTCACAAGAGACCCAGTACTTC. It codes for CASSAGSQETQYF. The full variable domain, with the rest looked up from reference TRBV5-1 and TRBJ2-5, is KAGVTQTPRYLIKTRGQQVTLSCSPISGHRSVSWYQQTPGQGLQFLFEYFSETQRNKGNFPGRFSGRQFSNSRSEMNVSTLELGDSALYLCASSAGSQETQYFGPGTRLLVL.

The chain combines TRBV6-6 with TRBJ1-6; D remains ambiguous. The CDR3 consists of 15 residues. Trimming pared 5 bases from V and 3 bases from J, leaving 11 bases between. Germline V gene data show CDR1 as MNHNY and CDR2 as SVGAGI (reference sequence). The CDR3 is CASSLKLLYNSPLHF. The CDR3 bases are TGTGCCAGCAGTCTCAAACTTCTCTATAATTCACCCCTCCACTTT.

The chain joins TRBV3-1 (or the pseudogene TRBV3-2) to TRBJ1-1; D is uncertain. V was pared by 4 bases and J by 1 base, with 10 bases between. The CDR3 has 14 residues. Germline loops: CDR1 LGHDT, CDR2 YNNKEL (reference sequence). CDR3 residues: CASSLSHTNTEAFF. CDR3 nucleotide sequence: TGTGCCAGCAGCCTCTCCCACACGAACACTGAAGCTTTCTTT.

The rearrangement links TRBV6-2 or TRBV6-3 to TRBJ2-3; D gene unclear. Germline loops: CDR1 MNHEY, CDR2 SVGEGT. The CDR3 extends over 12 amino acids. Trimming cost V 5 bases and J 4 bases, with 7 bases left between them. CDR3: CASSPNSDTQYF. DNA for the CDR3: TGTGCCAGCAGTCCCAATTCAGATACGCAGTATTTT.